The 30 T cell receptor beta chains below were found in one sample sequenced in a study of T cells in Graves' hyperthyroidism and ophthalmopathy. Amplified regions were TCR beta CDR3 sequences from RNA transcripts. The study used the HTBI primer set for a first-round RT-PCR of the TCR CDR3. TCRdb re-analysed the multiplex PCR reads in MiXCR, keeping a single row per CDR3 protein. The data hold about 400,000 distinct CDR3 sequences, with 15% to 18% observed a single time. Sequenced material: blood. The source is a woman aged 18-29 years with Graves' hyperthyroidism that later progressed to Graves' ophthalmopathy.

This clonotype has ten or more counts. V is TRBV27 and J is TRBJ2-1, with 12 positions matching TRBD2. CDR1 and CDR2 from the germline V gene are MNHEY and SMNVEV (reference sequence). V gave up 5 bases and J gave up 3 bases; unmatched junction bases: 5. The CDR3 is 16 residues long. In DNA, the CDR3 is TGTGCCAGCAGTCAGACTAGCGGGGGATTCTACAATGAGCAGTTCTTC. Its protein is CASSQTSGGFYNEQFF.

There are many counts of this clonotype. This chain uses TRBV7-9 with TRBJ1-4; 11 bases align to TRBD1. This CDR3 region has 16 residues. The ends lost 5 bases at V and 5 bases at J; junction bases unmatched: 7. CDR1 is SEHNR and CDR2 is FQNEAQ in the germline V gene (reference sequence). Here the CDR3 reads CASSPRDRGENEKLFF. The CDR3 DNA reads TGTGCCAGCAGCCCCCGGGACAGGGGGGAAAATGAAAAACTGTTTTTT.

This clonotype was counted a few times. The V gene is TRBV12-3 or TRBV12-4, the J gene TRBJ2-2, with TRBD1 matching over 11 bases. V lost 6 bases to trimming and J lost 9 bases; unmatched junction nucleotides: 9. The CDR3 runs to 15 residues. CDR3: CASSRGQGAEWELFF. CDR3 sequence (DNA): TGTGCCAGCAGCAGAGGACAGGGGGCGGAATGGGAGCTGTTTTTT.

This clonotype was seen many times. The V and J genes are TRBV12-5 and TRBJ1-2, with D possibly TRBD1 on 5 matching bases. The CDR3 consists of 16 residues. V was cut by 1 base and J by 8 bases, with 20 bases left in between. Germline V lookup: CDR1 LGHNT, CDR2 FRNRAP. The CDR3, as DNA: TGTGCTAGTGGTTTGGACAGGTCGGGCAGTCTATCGGGCTACACCTTC. The encoded protein is CASGLDRSGSLSGYTF.

In its sample, this clonotype was seen a few times. The V gene is TRBV12-3 or TRBV12-4, the J gene TRBJ2-7, with 7 bases that match TRBD2. The trim removed 7 bases at V and 3 bases at J, leaving 9 bases unmatched. This CDR3 is 14 amino acids long. Here the CDR3 reads CASKLAGAFYEQYF. The CDR3 DNA reads TGTGCCAGCAAATTGGCGGGAGCGTTCTACGAGCAGTACTTC.

This clonotype showed up many times. The chain joins TRBV29-1 to TRBJ2-7, with D unresolved. The V gene's germline CDR1 is SQVTM and CDR2 ANQGSEA. Trimming left V 7 bases short and J 0 bases short, with 13 bases between. CDR3 size: 13 residues. DNA of the CDR3: TGCAGCGCTAAAGGGCTTTACTCCTACGAGCAGTACTTC. This gives the protein CSAKGLYSYEQYF.

This clonotype came up many times. CDR3 DNA sequence: TGTGCCTGGAGTGTGGAAGAATACAATGAGCAGTTCTTC. Translated: CAWSVEEYNEQFF. The chain is built from TRBV30 and TRBJ2-1, with D hard to call. V lost 0 bases to trimming and J lost 4 bases, with 7 bases between them. CDR3 length: 13 amino acids. Germline V gene sequence: CDR1 GTSNPN, CDR2 SVGIG (reference sequence).

This clonotype was counted many times. This rearrangement joins TRBV11-2 to TRBJ1-4, with D possibly TRBD1 on 6 matching bases. V was clipped by 5 bases and J by 5 bases, with 15 bases between them. The CDR3 consists of 15 residues. Germline CDR1 is SGHAT and CDR2 is FQNNGV. Here the CDR3 DNA reads TGTGCCAGCAGCCGCATCCTCCAGGGGAATGAAAAACTGTTTTTT. It translates to CASSRILQGNEKLFF.

This clonotype was seen at least ten times. This chain joins TRBV28 and TRBJ1-1; 8 bases line up with TRBD1. The CDR3 consists of 16 residues. Germline V gives CDR1 MDHEN, CDR2 SYDVKM. V lost 3 bases and J lost 8; bases outside the gene matches: 14. The CDR3 region has the DNA TGTGCCAGCAGTTTGCTCACCGGGACAGGAGGATACGAAGCTTTCTTT. Translating gives CASSLLTGTGGYEAFF.

This rearrangement joins TRBV2 to TRBJ2-1; TRBD2 might be the D (6 bases). Trimming shortened V by 6 bases and J by 4 bases, and 10 bases separated the two germline ends. The CDR3 is 13 residues long. Germline V CDR1 and CDR2: SNHLY, FYNNEI. This chain's CDR3 is CASSWGEYNEQFF. CDR3 in DNA: TGTGCCAGCAGCTGGGGGGAATACAATGAGCAGTTCTTC. The full variable domain, completed using reference TRBV2 and TRBJ2-1, is EPEVTQTPSHQVTQMGQEVILRCVPISNHLYFYWYRQILGQKVEFLVSFYNNEISEKSEIFDDQFSVERPDGSNFTLKIRSTKLEDSAMYFCASSWGEYNEQFFGPGTRLTVL.

This clonotype appeared a few times. This rearrangement joins TRBV19 to TRBJ2-7, with 9 bases aligning to TRBD1. This CDR3 region has 13 residues. Germline trimming cut 5 bases from V and 6 bases from J; bases unmatched to any gene: 5. Germline V gives CDR1 LNHDA, CDR2 SQIVND (reference sequence). The chain's CDR3 is CASSATTGGEQYF. The DNA of the CDR3 is TGTGCCAGTAGTGCCACGACAGGGGGCGAGCAGTACTTC. Together with reference TRBV19 and TRBJ2-7, the CDR3 gives the full variable domain: DGGITQSPKYLFRKEGQNVTLSCEQNLNHDAMYWYRQDPGQGLRLIYYSQIVNDFQKGDIAEGYSVSREKKESFPLTVTSAQKNPTAFYLCASSATTGGEQYFGPGTRLTVT.

This clonotype was observed a few times. The chain joins TRBV19 to TRBJ2-3; tentative D call: TRBD1 (5 bases). CDR3 length: 12 residues. CDR1 and CDR2 (germline): LNHDA, SQIVND (reference sequence). With 10 bases removed from V and 3 bases from J, the gap between germline ends came to 11 bases. This chain's CDR3 is CATTAGTDTQYF. The CDR3 DNA sequence: TGTGCCACTACCGCAGGGACAGATACGCAGTATTTT.

Ten or more counts support this clonotype. Here the CDR3 reads CASSYTGELFF. The CDR3 DNA follows: TGTGCCAGCAGTTACACCGGGGAGCTGTTTTTT. This rearrangement joins TRBV2 to TRBJ2-2; no clear D gene. Trimming left V 5 bases short and J 3 bases short, with 1 base between. The germline CDR1 and CDR2 sequences are SNHLY and FYNNEI. CDR3 length equals 11 residues.

There are many counts of this clonotype. The chain is built from TRBV28 and TRBJ2-3; TRBD2 agrees at 9 bases. The trim removed 10 bases at V and 2 bases at J, leaving 16 bases unmatched. Germline CDR1 is MDHEN and CDR2 is SYDVKM. This CDR3 region has 17 residues. The CDR3 DNA is TGTGCCACCCCTAGCGGGGCCCCCTTGCCGGCCACAGATACGCAGTATTTT. The encoded protein is CATPSGAPLPATDTQYF.

This clonotype has at least ten counts. In nucleotides, the CDR3 is TGTGCCAGCAGCTTAGACTGGGGGAATAATTCACCCCTCCACTTT. Translating gives CASSLDWGNNSPLHF. This chain uses TRBV7-2 with TRBJ1-6; tentative D call: TRBD1 (5 bases). V shed 1 base and J shed 5 bases, with 9 bases lying between them. The CDR3 loop spans 15 amino acids. Germline V gives CDR1 SGHTA, CDR2 FQGNSA.

The chain couples TRBV20-1 to TRBJ2-3; D possibly corresponds to TRBD1 (7 bases). Trimming pared 7 bases from V and 5 bases from J, leaving 19 bases between. This CDR3 spans 14 amino acids. Germline loops: CDR1 DFQATT, CDR2 SNEGSKA (reference sequence). The CDR3 region has the DNA TGCAGTGTTATCCCAGGGGGGCATATAGATACGCAGTATTTT. Translating gives CSVIPGGHIDTQYF.

This clonotype was seen more than once but under ten times. V gene TRBV27 combines with J gene TRBJ2-1, with 7 bases identical to TRBD2. CDR1 and CDR2 from the germline V gene are MNHEY and SMNVEV (reference sequence). With 7 bases clipped from V and 4 bases from J, the junction kept 4 bases outside the gene matches. This CDR3 contains 13 residues. CDR3 in amino acids: CASTQAGYNEQFF. The CDR3 coding sequence is TGTGCCAGCACTCAAGCGGGGTACAATGAGCAGTTCTTC.

The CDR3 here is CATSHGLAGGDEQFF. CDR3 sequence (DNA): TGTGCCACCAGCCATGGACTAGCGGGAGGGGATGAGCAGTTCTTC. The chain joins TRBV15 to TRBJ2-1; TRBD2 aligns across 15 bases. CDR1 is LNHNV, CDR2 YYDKDF, per germline (reference sequence). The CDR3 loop spans 15 amino acids. With 5 bases clipped from V and 8 bases from J, the junction kept 4 bases outside the gene matches.

The chain recombines TRBV5-4 with TRBJ2-1; 13 positions agree with TRBD2. This CDR3 comprises 16 residues. J lost 9 bases, V lost 4 bases, and 10 bases had no gene match. CDR1 is SGHNT, CDR2 YYREEE, per germline (reference sequence). CDR3 in amino acids: CASSLGLAGAGSEQFF. The DNA of the CDR3 is TGTGCCAGCAGCCTCGGACTAGCGGGAGCCGGAAGTGAGCAGTTCTTC. The whole variable domain, filled in from reference TRBV5-4 and TRBJ2-1, reads ETGVTQSPTHLIKTRGQQVTLRCSSQSGHNTVSWYQQALGQGPQFIFQYYREEENGRGNFPPRFSGLQFPNYSSELNVNALELDDSALYLCASSLGLAGAGSEQFFGPGTRLTVL.

This chain links TRBV27 with TRBJ2-7; possible D gene TRBD2, 6 bases. CDR1 is MNHEY, CDR2 SMNVEV, per germline (reference sequence). The CDR3 loop spans 13 amino acids. V dropped 8 bases and J dropped 5 bases, with 16 bases sitting between them. The CDR3 coding sequence is TGTGCCAGCGCCCGTGGAGGGAGGAACGAGCAGTACTTC. This encodes CASARGGRNEQYF.

This clonotype has at least ten counts. This sequence joins TRBV20-1 and TRBJ2-1; TRBD2 matches 11 bases. Trimming at V came to 7 bases and at J to 0 bases, leaving 2 bases not matched to a gene. This CDR3 has 14 amino acids. The germline V gene has CDR1 DFQATT and CDR2 SNEGSKA (reference sequence). DNA for the CDR3: TGCAGTGGGACTAGCGGGCCCTCCTACAATGAGCAGTTCTTC. It encodes CSGTSGPSYNEQFF.

This clonotype was recorded many times. The chain uses TRBV27 and TRBJ2-2, with TRBD2 identical over 9 bases. The CDR3 extends over 15 amino acids. V lost 3 bases, J lost 6 bases, and 5 bases stayed unmatched. Germline V gene sequence: CDR1 MNHEY, CDR2 SMNVEV (reference sequence). The CDR3 region has the DNA TGTGCCAGCAGTTTCGGCGGGAGGGCGGCCGGGGAGCTGTTTTTT. As protein: CASSFGGRAAGELFF.

This clonotype was recorded many times. V gene TRBV5-6 combines with J gene TRBJ1-2; the match to TRBD1 covers 10 bases. J was trimmed by 3 bases and V by 4 bases; bases with no gene match: 6. Germline assignment: CDR1 SGHDT and CDR2 YYEEEE. The CDR3 has 15 residues. CDR3 DNA: TGTGCCAGCAGCCTCTCCGGGACAGGGGACTATGGCTACACCTTC. Its translation is CASSLSGTGDYGYTF. Looking up the rest from reference TRBV5-6 and TRBJ1-2 gives the full variable domain: DAGVTQSPTHLIKTRGQQVTLRCSPKSGHDTVSWYQQALGQGPQFIFQYYEEEERQRGNFPDRFSGHQFPNYSSELNVNALLLGDSALYLCASSLSGTGDYGYTFGSGTRLTVV.

Many counts were recorded for this clonotype. The rearrangement links TRBV6-1 to TRBJ2-1; TRBD2 matches 10 bases. Looked up from germline, CDR1 is MNHNS and CDR2 is SASEGT. Trimming cost V 7 bases and J 3 bases; bases outside gene matches: 6. The CDR3 spans 15 residues. DNA for the CDR3: TGTGCCAGCAACCCCGGGACTAGCGTCTACAATGAGCAGTTCTTC. Its protein product is CASNPGTSVYNEQFF.

This clonotype was seen many times. V gene TRBV2 combines with J gene TRBJ2-7; TRBD2 agrees at 12 bases. The germline V gene encodes CDR1 SNHLY and CDR2 FYNNEI. This CDR3 is 16 amino acids long. V gave up 6 bases and J gave up 2 bases; unmatched junction bases: 8. CDR3: CASSAGTSGWTYEQYF. In nucleotides, the CDR3 is TGTGCCAGCAGCGCGGGGACTAGCGGGTGGACCTACGAGCAGTACTTC.

The chain has TRBV5-6 and TRBJ1-6; D is perhaps TRBD1 (5 bases). The V and J ends lost 0 bases and 8 bases respectively, with 15 bases between them. The length of the CDR3 is 16 residues. Germline assignment: CDR1 SGHDT and CDR2 YYEEEE. DNA for the CDR3: TGTGCCAGCAGCTTGGGGGGCAGGGTGATTGATTCACCCCTCCACTTT. This codes for CASSLGGRVIDSPLHF.

The chain recombines TRBV5-6 with TRBJ1-2, with D maybe TRBD1 (5 bases). The CDR3 length is 18 residues. Germline V CDR1 and CDR2: SGHDT, YYEEEE. Deletions cut 1 base from V and 10 bases from J, with 29 bases between. The CDR3 nucleotides read TGTGCCAGCAGCTTGCTGAGGGGCAATCAGCGGGGCCCGCCATCCTACACCTTC. Translated: CASSLLRGNQRGPPSYTF.

V is TRBV7-8 and J is TRBJ2-7, with no clear D. The CDR3 spans 14 residues. Trimming pared 5 bases from V and 0 bases from J, leaving 11 bases between. Looked up from germline, CDR1 is SGHVS and CDR2 is FQNEAQ. The DNA of the CDR3 is TGTGCCAGCAGCCCCCGGGTGCACTCCTACGAGCAGTACTTC. Translating it yields CASSPRVHSYEQYF. Drawing the rest from reference TRBV7-8 and TRBJ2-7, the complete variable domain is GAGVSQSPRYKVAKRGQDVALRCDPISGHVSLFWYQQALGQGPEFLTYFQNEAQLDKSGLPSDRFFAERPEGSVSTLKIQRTQQEDSAVYLCASSPRVHSYEQYFGPGTRLTVT.

The rearrangement links TRBV6-1 to TRBJ2-1, with 14 bases matching TRBD2. Germline V gene sequence: CDR1 MNHNS, CDR2 SASEGT. The trim removed 3 bases at V and 7 bases at J, leaving 8 bases unmatched. This CDR3 contains 17 residues. The CDR3 region has the DNA TGTGCCAGCAGTGACCGGCTAGGGACTAGCGGGAGAAATGAGCAGTTCTTC. It is translated as CASSDRLGTSGRNEQFF.

This clonotype showed up many times. The J gene is TRBJ1-1, the V gene TRBV30; no reliable D call. Looked up from germline, CDR1 is GTSNPN and CDR2 is SVGIG (reference sequence). Trimming shortened V by 5 bases and J by 1 base, and 8 bases separated the two germline ends. The CDR3 consists of 12 residues. The CDR3: CAWLPGNTEAFF. DNA of the CDR3: TGTGCCTGGTTACCTGGGAACACTGAAGCTTTCTTT.